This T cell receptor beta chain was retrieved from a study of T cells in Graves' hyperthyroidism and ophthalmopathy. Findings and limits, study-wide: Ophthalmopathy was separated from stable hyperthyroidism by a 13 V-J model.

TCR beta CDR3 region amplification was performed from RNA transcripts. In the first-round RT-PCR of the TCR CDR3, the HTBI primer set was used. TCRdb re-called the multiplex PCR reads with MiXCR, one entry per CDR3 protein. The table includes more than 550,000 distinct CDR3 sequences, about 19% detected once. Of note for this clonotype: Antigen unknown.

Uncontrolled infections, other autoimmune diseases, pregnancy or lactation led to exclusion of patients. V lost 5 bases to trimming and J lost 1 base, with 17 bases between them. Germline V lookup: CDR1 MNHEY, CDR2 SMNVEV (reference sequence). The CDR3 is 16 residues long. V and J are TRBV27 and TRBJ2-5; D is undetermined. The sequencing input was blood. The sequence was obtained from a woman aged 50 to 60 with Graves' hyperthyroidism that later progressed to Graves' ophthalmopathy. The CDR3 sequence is CASSTDLRIPQETQYF. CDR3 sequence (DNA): TGTGCCAGCAGTACCGACCTCCGGATTCCCCAAGAGACCCAGTACTTC.